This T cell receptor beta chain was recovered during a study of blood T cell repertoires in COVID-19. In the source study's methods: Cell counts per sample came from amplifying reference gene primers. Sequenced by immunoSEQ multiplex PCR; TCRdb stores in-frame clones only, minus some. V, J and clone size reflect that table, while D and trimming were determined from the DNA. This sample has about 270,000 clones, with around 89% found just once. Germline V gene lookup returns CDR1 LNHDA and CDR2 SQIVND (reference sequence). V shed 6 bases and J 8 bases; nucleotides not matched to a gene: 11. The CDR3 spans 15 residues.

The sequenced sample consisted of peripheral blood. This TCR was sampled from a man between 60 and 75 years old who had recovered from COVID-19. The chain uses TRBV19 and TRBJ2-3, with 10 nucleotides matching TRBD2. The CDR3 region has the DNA TGTGCCAGTAGCATACTTCTAGCGGGGGCGGTTACGCAGTATTTT. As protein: CASSILLAGAVTQYF.